Below, one T cell receptor beta chain is given with its context. Its antigen is still unknown. The CDR3 spans 16 residues. The germline V gene encodes CDR1 LGHDT and CDR2 YNNKEL (reference sequence). V shed 1 base and J shed 0 bases, with 10 bases lying between them. These data are taken from a study of T cell responses to AZD1222 COVID-19 vaccine. TCRdb's copy holds only in-frame clones and misses some; the assay was immunoSEQ multiplex PCR. The sample consists of some 180,000 clones, around 93% of them appearing once. Study outcomes and limitations: After two AZD1222 doses, spike-specific TCR breadth and depth rose versus day 0. Only five or six AZD1222 recipients were seropositive at baseline.

Sequences were derived from peripheral blood, sampled 28 days after the second dose of the MenACWY control vaccine. The sequence came from an adult who received the MenACWY meningococcal vaccine as a control. The V call is TRBV3-1 (or the pseudogene TRBV3-2), the J call TRBJ2-1; D could derive from TRBD1 or TRBD2 (6 bases each). The CDR3 reads CASSQVGGPSYNEQFF. The CDR3, as DNA: TGTGCCAGCAGCCAAGTAGGGGGGCCCTCCTACAATGAGCAGTTCTTC.